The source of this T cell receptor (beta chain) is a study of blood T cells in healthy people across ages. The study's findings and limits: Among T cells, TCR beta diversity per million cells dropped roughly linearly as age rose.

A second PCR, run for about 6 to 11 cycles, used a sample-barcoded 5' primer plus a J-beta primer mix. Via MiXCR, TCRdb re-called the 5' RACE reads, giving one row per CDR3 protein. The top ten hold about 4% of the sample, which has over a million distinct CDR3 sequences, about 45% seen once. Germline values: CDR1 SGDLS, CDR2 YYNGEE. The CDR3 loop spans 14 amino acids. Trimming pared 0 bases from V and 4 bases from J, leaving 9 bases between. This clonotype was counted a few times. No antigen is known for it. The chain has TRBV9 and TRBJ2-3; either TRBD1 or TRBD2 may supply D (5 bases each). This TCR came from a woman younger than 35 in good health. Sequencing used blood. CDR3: CASSVGGVPDTQYF. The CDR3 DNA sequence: TGTGCCAGCAGCGTAGGAGGGGTTCCAGATACGCAGTATTTT.